One and the same sample provided the 12 T cell receptor beta chains below, sequenced in a study of tumor and adjacent non-tumor tissue in lung cancer. No cell sorting was done before RNA was extracted from the tissue. The library came from three nested PCR rounds adapted from ARM-PCR protocols. TCRdb independently ran MiXCR on the multiplex PCR reads; one entry per CDR3 protein. Of about 93,000 distinct CDR3 sequences listed, just over 65% are singletons. Material for sequencing was lung tumor tissue. These receptors were obtained from a man aged 60 to 75 with non-small cell lung cancer.

This clonotype appeared a single time. One end of the junction varies from germline; a read error may be responsible. In nucleotides, the CDR3 is TGTGTCAGTAGCACCGCGGGACAGGGGCGTTACGAGCATTACTTC. Amino acid sequence: CVSSTAGQGRYEHYF. The chain employs TRBV11-1 and TRBJ2-7, with 10 bases matching TRBD1. CDR1 and CDR2 from the germline V gene are SGHAT and FQDESV (reference sequence). CDR3 length: 15 residues.

The CDR3 DNA is TGTGCCAGTCGTGAAAGTCAGGGGGTCGGGGAGCTGTTTTTT. Residues: CASRESQGVGELFF. This sequence joins TRBV6-1 and TRBJ2-2, with 7 bases that match TRBD1. J was trimmed by 7 bases and V by 9 bases; bases with no gene match: 11. The germline V gene encodes CDR1 MNHNS and CDR2 SASEGT. This CDR3 has 14 residues.

This clonotype was observed a few times. An end of the junction differs from the germline gene, which may be a read error. The chain carries TRBV20-1 and TRBJ2-1; 7 nucleotides match TRBD1. Germline V CDR1 and CDR2: DFQATT, SNEGSKA (reference sequence). CDR3 size: 14 residues. The CDR3 DNA sequence: TGCAATGCTAGGAGCGAGGGGGCTAGGAATGAGCAGTTCTTC. Its protein is CNARSEGARNEQFF.

This clonotype was detected many times. This rearrangement joins TRBV25-1 to TRBJ1-2; a weak D match, TRBD1 (6 bases). CDR3 size: 15 residues. CDR1 is MGHDK and CDR2 is SYGVNS in the germline V gene. Trimming removed 4 bases from V and 10 bases from J, with 22 bases in between. CDR3 in DNA: TGTGCCAGCAGTGCCTCTTGGGGGGCCAACATCTTCTACACCTTC. Translating it yields CASSASWGANIFYTF.

This clonotype was seen at least ten times. The DNA for the CDR3 is TGTGCCAGCAGCTACGCCCGGGTCTACGAGCAGTACTTC. This translates into CASSYARVYEQYF. The chain is built from TRBV13 and TRBJ2-7; no definite D call. The CDR3 contains 13 residues. The germline V gene has CDR1 PRHDT and CDR2 FYEKMQ (reference sequence). Trimming took off 4 bases at V and 3 bases at J, with 10 bases between the two ends.

Worth noting for this clonotype: This may be a read error, as it is one base from a much larger clone. The CDR3 ends on some other residue instead of the conserved phenylalanine or tryptophan, so this is likely a read error. This chain joins TRBV29-1 and TRBJ2-3; D possibly corresponds to TRBD1 (5 bases). The CDR3 loop spans 12 amino acids. The V end lost 6 bases, the J end lost 0 bases, and 7 bases lay between the germline ends. The V gene's germline CDR1 is SQVTM and CDR2 ANQGSEA. CDR3 coding DNA: TGCAGCGTGGACAAGAGCACAGATACGCAGTATTTG. Translating gives CSVDKSTDTQYL.

As regards this clonotype: One junction end disagrees with the germline gene, perhaps due to a read error. The genes are TRBV29-1 and TRBJ1-2; 8 bases match TRBD1. The CDR3 is 11 amino acids. The germline CDR1 and CDR2 sequences are SQVTM and ANQGSEA. Here the CDR3 DNA reads TGCAGTGTTGCAGGGGGCACTGGCTACACCTTC. Its protein is CSVAGGTGYTF.

With regard to this clonotype: Because it lacks the conserved phenylalanine or tryptophan at the end, this CDR3 is likely a read error. The chain links TRBV12-3 or TRBV12-4 to TRBJ1-6; D gene unclear. The CDR3 covers 16 residues. The CDR3 DNA follows: TGTGCCAGCAGCCCCAGCCTGAGCTCCTATGATTCACCCCTCCACTTA. Its protein product is CASSPSLSSYDSPLHL.

For this clonotype: A much more abundant neighbour one base away suggests this may be a read error. The genes are TRBV20-1 and TRBJ2-7, with D unclear. The V and J ends lost 4 bases and 0 bases respectively, with 16 bases between them. The germline V gene has CDR1 DFQATT and CDR2 SNEGSKA (reference sequence). The CDR3 runs 15 residues. In nucleotides, the CDR3 is TGCAGTGCTACCAGTTTTACCCGGAGCTCCTACGAGCAGTACTTC. It codes for CSATSFTRSSYEQYF.

In regard to this clonotype: One junction end disagrees with the germline gene, perhaps due to a read error. This chain links TRBV12-3 or TRBV12-4 with TRBJ2-5; D is unresolved. CDR3 length: 14 residues. The CDR3 region is CASGFTLSPMTQYF. The CDR3 nucleotides are TGTGCCAGCGGTTTTACTCTCTCTCCCATGACCCAGTACTTC.

This rearrangement joins TRBV28 to TRBJ1-5; TRBD1 is a possible D gene (5 bases). CDR3 length: 18 residues. With 5 bases removed from V and 5 bases from J, the gap between germline ends came to 25 bases. CDR1 and CDR2 (germline): MDHEN, SYDVKM. The CDR3 region has the DNA TGTGCCAGCAGTCTTGTCAGGGCATCTCGGCTAGGCGATCAGCCCCAGCATTTT. Translated: CASSLVRASRLGDQPQHF.

This sequence joins TRBV4-1 and TRBJ1-3; D remains ambiguous. This CDR3 is 16 amino acids long. The V gene's germline CDR1 is MGHRA and CDR2 YSYEKL. The CDR3 loop is CPNSQALSQSGNTIYF. CDR3 in DNA: TGCCCCAACAGCCAAGCTCTTTCACAATCTGGAAACACCATATATTTT.